The 30 T cell receptor beta chains given below trace back to one sample, sequenced in a study of T cells in Graves' hyperthyroidism and ophthalmopathy (dated by TCRdb to about 2019). Library preparation was by multiplex PCR. The sequencing machine was an Illumina HiSeq 2000. The TCR beta CDR3 regions were amplified from the RNA transcripts. The TCR CDR3 was subjected to a first round of RT-PCR using the HTBI primer set and the Qiagen OneStep RT-PCR kit. Using fastp at Q25 and MiXCR, TCRdb reprocessed the public reads and kept productive beta chains. Entries that share a CDR3 protein sequence are merged under the most common genes and DNA. The sample table holds around 720,000 distinct CDR3 sequences, of which around a third were seen once. The ten largest clones capture around 32% of the sample. Sequences were obtained from blood. The source is a woman between 40 and 50 years old with Graves' hyperthyroidism.

The chain recombines TRBV10-3 with TRBJ2-3; perhaps TRBD2 as D (6 bases). This CDR3 has 14 amino acids. CDR1 and CDR2 from the germline V gene are ENHRY and SYGVKD. V was trimmed by 4 bases and J by 3 bases, leaving 11 bases between them. This CDR3 is CAISGRASTDTQYF. In DNA form, the CDR3 reads TGTGCCATCAGTGGGAGGGCCTCTACAGATACGCAGTATTTT.

The J gene is TRBJ1-1, the V gene TRBV6-6; D remains ambiguous. The length of the CDR3 is 15 residues. Per germline, CDR1 MNHNY and CDR2 SVGAGI (reference sequence). With 11 bases removed from V and 4 bases from J, the gap between germline ends came to 23 bases. As DNA, the CDR3 is TGTGCCTCTCAAATGTCCTCCTGGGCGAGCACTGAAGCTTTCTTT. The encoded protein is CASQMSSWASTEAFF.

J is TRBJ2-7 and V is TRBV7-2, with D tentatively TRBD2 (6 bases). Per germline, CDR1 SGHTA and CDR2 FQGNSA. Trimming cost V 7 bases and J 7 bases, with 20 bases left between them. The CDR3 extends over 14 amino acids. CDR3 residues: CASTGWGLNNEQYF. CDR3 sequence (DNA): TGTGCCAGCACCGGGTGGGGACTGAACAATGAGCAGTACTTC.

CDR3 sequence (DNA): TGCAGTGCTAGAAGAGGGGAAGAGACCCAGTACTTC. This sequence encodes CSARRGEETQYF. The genes are TRBV20-1 and TRBJ2-5; either TRBD1 or TRBD2 may supply D (5 bases each). V was clipped by 2 bases and J by 3 bases, with 7 bases between them. Germline V CDR1 and CDR2: DFQATT, SNEGSKA (reference sequence). The CDR3 length is 12 residues.

In regard to this clonotype: A clone one base away is much larger, so this may be a read error. The CDR3 DNA follows: TGTGCCAGCAGCTTAGATGGACAGGCCTCCTACGAGCAGTACTTC. It is translated as CASSLDGQASYEQYF. This rearrangement joins TRBV7-2 to TRBJ2-7, with TRBD1 matching over 7 bases. Trimming cost V 1 base and J 0 bases; bases outside gene matches: 3. The CDR3 runs to 15 residues. In germline, CDR1 is SGHTA, CDR2 FQGNSA.

This clonotype came up a few times. The V and J genes are TRBV20-1 and TRBJ1-6; D is unclear. The germline V gene has CDR1 DFQATT and CDR2 SNEGSKA (reference sequence). This CDR3 has 17 amino acids. Trimming took off 3 bases at V and 5 bases at J, with 20 bases between the two ends. In DNA, the CDR3 is TGCAGTGCTAGCGGACGGAGCACCAACCTTAATAATTCACCCCTCCACTTT. Translation gives CSASGRSTNLNNSPLHF.

The table lists this clonotype with many counts. The chain carries TRBV7-2 and TRBJ1-2; D gene ambiguous. The CDR3 loop spans 13 amino acids. V shed 4 bases and J shed 2 bases, with 8 bases lying between them. Germline CDR1 and CDR2: SGHTA and FQGNSA. CDR3 sequence: CASSSSGNYGYTF. CDR3 coding DNA: TGTGCCAGCAGCTCTTCGGGAAACTATGGCTACACCTTC.

The V and J genes are TRBV7-2 and TRBJ2-7; maybe TRBD1 (5 bases). The CDR3 is 15 amino acids. V lost 5 bases and J lost 2, with 16 bases in between. The V gene's germline CDR1 is SGHTA and CDR2 FQGNSA. CDR3 residues: CASSPEAQGPYEQYF. The DNA of the CDR3 is TGTGCCAGCAGCCCCGAGGCCCAGGGCCCCTACGAGCAGTACTTC.

This chain connects TRBV11-3 to TRBJ2-6; D call uncertain. Deletions cut 3 bases from V and 1 base from J, with 7 bases between. Germline-derived CDR1 and CDR2 are SGHNT and YENEEA. This CDR3 comprises 15 residues. The CDR3 DNA reads TGTGCCAGCAGCTTTACGGTTTCTGGGGCCAACGTCCTGACTTTC. Protein sequence: CASSFTVSGANVLTF. Full variable domain (outside the CDR3, taken from reference TRBV11-3 and TRBJ2-6): EAGVVQSPRYKIIEKKQPVAFWCNPISGHNTLYWYLQNLGQGPELLIRYENEEAVDDSQLPKDRFSAERLKGVDSTLKIQPAELGDSAVYLCASSFTVSGANVLTFGAGSRLTVL.

The chain carries TRBV6-2 or TRBV6-3 and TRBJ1-1, with 7 bases fitting TRBD1. The CDR3 consists of 13 residues. V shed 7 bases, J shed 1 base, and the junction held 3 bases outside the gene matches. CDR1 and CDR2 (germline): MNHEY, SVGEGT. As DNA, the CDR3 is TGTGCCAGCATAAAGGGGGCGAACACTGAAGCTTTCTTT. It encodes CASIKGANTEAFF.

The rearrangement links TRBV5-4 to TRBJ1-2, with D possibly being TRBD1 (5 bases). This CDR3 region has 14 residues. V lost 3 bases and J lost 7, with 16 bases in between. Germline V CDR1 and CDR2: SGHNT, YYREEE (reference sequence). In nucleotides, the CDR3 is TGTGCCAGCAGCTCAAGACAGATCGGGAGTGGCTACACCTTC. This codes for CASSSRQIGSGYTF.

For this clonotype: A much larger clone is a single base away; this may be a read error. The chain carries TRBV11-3 and TRBJ2-7, with 7 bases fitting TRBD2. Per germline, CDR1 SGHNT and CDR2 YENEEA. The CDR3 has 15 residues. CDR3 nucleotides: TGTGCCAGCAGCGCGTTCGCGCGGGAGATTGGGGAGCAGTCCTTC. This sequence encodes CASSAFAREIGEQSF.

DNA of the CDR3: TGTGCCAGCAGTGATGGGACTAGCGGGGGCAACGAGCAGTACTTC. Translation gives CASSDGTSGGNEQYF. The rearrangement joins TRBV2 to TRBJ2-7; TRBD2 matches at 14 bases. The V gene end was trimmed by 3 bases and the J gene end by 5 bases; junction bases not matched to a gene: 3. Germline V gene sequence: CDR1 SNHLY, CDR2 FYNNEI. The CDR3 spans 15 residues.

There are many counts of this clonotype. The chain employs TRBV19 and TRBJ1-2; no clear D. Germline V gene sequence: CDR1 LNHDA, CDR2 SQIVND (reference sequence). Trimming took off 5 bases at V and 3 bases at J, with 7 bases between the two ends. The CDR3 is 12 amino acids. The DNA for the CDR3 is TGTGCCAGTAGTCCACCCTACTATGGCTACACCTTC. This gives the protein CASSPPYYGYTF. Variable domain in full (rest from reference TRBV19 and TRBJ1-2): DGGITQSPKYLFRKEGQNVTLSCEQNLNHDAMYWYRQDPGQGLRLIYYSQIVNDFQKGDIAEGYSVSREKKESFPLTVTSAQKNPTAFYLCASSPPYYGYTFGSGTRLTVV.

This clonotype was recorded at least ten times. The V call is TRBV10-3, the J call TRBJ1-1; no definite D call. Germline V CDR1 and CDR2: ENHRY, SYGVKD. V lost 4 bases and J lost 0, with 6 bases in between. This CDR3 has 13 residues. The CDR3 sequence is CAISGPLNTEAFF. CDR3 nucleotide sequence: TGTGCCATCAGTGGACCGCTGAACACTGAAGCTTTCTTT.

Details on this clonotype: This may be a read error, as it is one base from a much larger clone. The chain couples TRBV19 to TRBJ1-2; 7 bases fit TRBD1. V shed 9 bases, J shed 3 bases, and the junction held 1 base outside the gene matches. This CDR3 has 11 amino acids. Germline CDR1 is LNHDA and CDR2 is SQIVND (reference sequence). The CDR3 loop is CASDRDYGYTF. The CDR3 DNA sequence: TGTGCCAGCGACAGGGACTATGGCTACACCTTC.

The chain recombines TRBV6-5 with TRBJ1-5; weak D call: TRBD1 (5 bases). This CDR3 has 15 residues. V gave up 4 bases and J gave up 3 bases, with 13 bases separating them. Germline V gene lookup returns CDR1 MNHEY and CDR2 SVGAGI. The CDR3, as DNA: TGTGCCAGCAGTTTGGGGGGATTGAACAATCAGCCCCAGCATTTT. This gives the protein CASSLGGLNNQPQHF.

This clonotype was found many times. The chain uses TRBV7-2 and TRBJ1-3; D not certain. Germline assignment: CDR1 SGHTA and CDR2 FQGNSA. Trimming left V 7 bases short and J 0 bases short, with 10 bases between. The CDR3 is 14 residues long. CDR3 sequence: CASTPQISGNTIYF. DNA of the CDR3: TGTGCCAGCACTCCCCAAATCTCTGGAAACACCATATATTTT.

V is TRBV12-3 or TRBV12-4 and J is TRBJ1-2; the match to TRBD1 covers 12 bases. V gave up 7 bases and J gave up 7 bases; unmatched junction bases: 10. The CDR3 consists of 15 residues. Here the CDR3 DNA reads TGTGCCAGCACGAACTCCGGGACAGGGGGCAGTGGCTACACCTTC. Translation: CASTNSGTGGSGYTF.

The rearrangement uses TRBV29-1 and TRBJ1-1; TRBD1 agrees at 7 bases. The CDR3 contains 12 residues. CDR1 SQVTM and CDR2 ANQGSEA come from the germline V gene. J gave up 5 bases and V 7 bases, and 7 bases lay outside the gene matches. This CDR3 reads CSGPLRGTEAFF. CDR3 bases: TGCAGCGGGCCACTCAGGGGGACTGAAGCTTTCTTT.

The rearrangement joins TRBV20-1 to TRBJ2-5; 7 nucleotides align to TRBD1. Germline V gene lookup returns CDR1 DFQATT and CDR2 SNEGSKA (reference sequence). This CDR3 comprises 15 residues. The junction had 9 bases not matched to a gene; V was cut back by 0 bases and J by 5 bases. CDR3 bases: TGCAGTGCTAGAGATCAGGAGACAGGGAAGGAGACCCAGTACTTC. It translates to CSARDQETGKETQYF.

As for this clonotype: As the CDR3 is not closed by the conserved phenylalanine or tryptophan, this likely results from a read error. The chain uses TRBV13 and TRBJ1-6; a weak D match, TRBD1 (6 bases). Germline CDR1 reads PRHDT; CDR2 reads FYEKMQ (reference sequence). Trimming cost V 5 bases and J 7 bases, with 9 bases left between them. CDR3 length: 13 amino acids. CDR3 nucleotide sequence: TGTGCCAGCAGCCCAGGGACAAATTCACCCCTCCACCTT. It yields the protein CASSPGTNSPLHL.

There are a few counts of this clonotype. The genes are TRBV6-5 and TRBJ1-3; D is undetermined. This CDR3 is built from 14 residues. The V end was cut by 7 bases, the J end by 0 bases, with 10 bases between. Per germline, CDR1 MNHEY and CDR2 SVGAGI. CDR3 sequence (DNA): TGTGCCAGCAAAATTTCGAGCTCTGGAAACACCATATATTTT. It specifies CASKISSSGNTIYF.

In regard to this clonotype: The CDR3 carries no conserved terminal phenylalanine or tryptophan, so it likely arises from a read error. The chain links TRBV5-1 to TRBJ1-1; perhaps TRBD1 as D (6 bases). The CDR3 is 14 residues long. Germline-derived CDR1 and CDR2 are SGHRS and YFSETQ. The V end lost 3 bases, the J end lost 7 bases, and 16 bases lay between the germline ends. CDR3 DNA sequence: TGCGCCAGCAGCTCGGAGGGGGAAGTGGGTGAAGCTTTCTCT. It encodes CASSSEGEVGEAFS.

This clonotype was seen only a few times. The chain uses TRBV6-5 and TRBJ1-6; no clear D gene. Germline values: CDR1 MNHEY, CDR2 SVGAGI. Trimming shortened V by 0 bases and J by 3 bases, and 9 bases separated the two germline ends. The CDR3 contains 16 residues. The CDR3 spells CASSYSAGYYNSPLHF. The CDR3 DNA reads TGTGCCAGCAGTTACTCAGCGGGGTACTATAATTCACCCCTCCACTTT.

The J gene is TRBJ1-4, the V gene TRBV25-1; TRBD1 aligns across 7 bases. Germline trimming cut 6 bases from V and 7 bases from J; bases unmatched to any gene: 5. CDR1 MGHDK and CDR2 SYGVNS come from the germline V gene. This CDR3 spans 13 amino acids. The CDR3 loop reads CASSQSGGEKLFF. The CDR3 DNA is TGTGCCAGCAGCCAATCAGGGGGTGAAAAACTGTTTTTT.

There are a few counts of this clonotype. The V and J genes are TRBV7-6 and TRBJ1-2, with a possible D match to TRBD1 (6 bases). CDR3 length: 16 residues. With 1 base removed from V and 4 bases from J, the gap between germline ends came to 16 bases. The germline CDR1 and CDR2 sequences are SGHVS and FNYEAQ. Written as DNA, the CDR3 is TGTGCCAGCAGCTTAGGGGGGGGTCGCAGGGGCTATGGCTACACCTTC. Translation: CASSLGGGRRGYGYTF.

This sequence joins TRBV25-1 and TRBJ1-6, with D tentatively TRBD1 (6 bases). This CDR3 region has 13 residues. Germline V gives CDR1 MGHDK, CDR2 SYGVNS. CDR3 in amino acids: CARVGAEYSPLHF. The CDR3 DNA is TGTGCTAGAGTGGGGGCCGAATACTCACCCCTCCACTTT.

This clonotype came up a few times. This chain links TRBV5-6 with TRBJ2-7, with D maybe TRBD2 (5 bases). Trimming cost V 4 bases and J 3 bases, with 17 bases left between them. Germline CDR1 is SGHDT and CDR2 is YYEEEE. There are 15 residues in the CDR3. The CDR3 here is CASSPMVGVNYEQYF. The CDR3 DNA reads as TGTGCCAGCAGCCCAATGGTCGGGGTAAACTACGAGCAGTACTTC.

This chain connects TRBV7-2 to TRBJ1-4; the match to TRBD1 covers 7 bases. Germline CDR1 and CDR2: SGHTA and FQGNSA. V lost 1 base and J lost 3; bases outside the gene matches: 5. The length of the CDR3 is 16 residues. For the CDR3, the DNA is TGTGCCAGCAGCTTAGAAGGGACAGAGTCTAATGAAAAACTGTTTTTT. This gives the protein CASSLEGTESNEKLFF.